These 26 T cell receptor beta chains originate from one sample sequenced in a study of cytomegalovirus exposure and HLA in healthy donors. Researchers ran the PCR with 60 Vbeta and 13 Jbeta primers. The assay was immunoSEQ multiplex PCR, and TCRdb's table has in-frame clones only and misses some. Of around 130,000 clones detected, 74% appear once; the ten largest clones hold approximately 5%. The specimen was PBMCs. These receptors originate from a woman in her forties or fifties in good health and CMV-seropositive.

This chain joins TRBV19 and TRBJ2-3; 8 bases agree with TRBD2. V dropped 3 bases and J dropped 2; count of bases not matched to a gene: 4. CDR1 and CDR2 from the germline V gene are LNHDA and SQIVND (reference sequence). CDR3 length: 15 amino acids. CDR3 region: CASSIERGPTDTQYF. In nucleotides, the CDR3 is TGTGCCAGTAGTATCGAGCGGGGGCCCACAGATACGCAGTATTTT.

The chain carries TRBV11-2 and TRBJ1-2; a possible D gene is TRBD1 (5 bases). CDR3 length: 15 amino acids. Trimming shortened V by 4 bases and J by 3 bases, and 15 bases separated the two germline ends. Germline CDR1 is SGHAT and CDR2 is FQNNGV. CDR3 protein: CASSSDLRGDYGYTF. CDR3 nucleotides: TGTGCCAGCAGCTCGGACCTACGGGGGGACTATGGCTACACCTTC.

Only a few counts were recorded for this clone. This chain joins TRBV6-1 and TRBJ1-1; TRBD1 might be the D (6 bases). This CDR3 has 12 residues. Germline V gene sequence: CDR1 MNHNS, CDR2 SASEGT. V lost 9 bases and J 1 base, leaving 9 bases between the germline ends. The CDR3: CASGGANTEAFF. The CDR3 DNA reads as TGTGCCAGTGGGGGGGCGAACACTGAAGCTTTCTTT.

The J gene is TRBJ2-1, the V gene TRBV6-6, with a possible D match to TRBD1 (6 bases). CDR3 size: 12 residues. Deletions cut 2 bases from V and 15 bases from J, with 14 bases between. Germline loops: CDR1 MNHNY, CDR2 SVGAGI (reference sequence). The CDR3 DNA sequence: TGTGCCAGCAGTTACCCAGAGGGGGTCCCGTTCTTC. Protein product: CASSYPEGVPFF.

The genes are TRBV11-2 and TRBJ1-6; 10 bases align to TRBD1. With 5 bases clipped from V and 8 bases from J, the junction kept 3 bases outside the gene matches. There are 14 residues in the CDR3. CDR1 is SGHAT and CDR2 is FQNNGV in the germline V gene. CDR3 DNA: TGTGCCAGCAGCCCCGACAGGGGGCATTCACCCCTCCACTTT. Residues: CASSPDRGHSPLHF.

The chain joins TRBV7-9 to TRBJ1-1; 8 bases match TRBD1. The CDR3 runs to 13 residues. CDR1 and CDR2 (germline): SEHNR, FQNEAQ (reference sequence). After removal of 5 bases from V and 7 bases from J, the junction contained 6 bases not matched to a gene. The chain's CDR3 is CASSSRTGSEAFF. CDR3 coding DNA: TGTGCCAGCAGCAGCCGGACAGGGAGTGAAGCTTTCTTT.

The J gene is TRBJ2-5, the V gene TRBV7-2, with D unclear. V lost 5 bases and J 3 bases, leaving 19 bases between the germline ends. Germline V gene data show CDR1 as SGHTA and CDR2 as FQGNSA. The CDR3 runs to 16 residues. In nucleotides, the CDR3 is TGTGCCAGCAGCGTAAACGTGAGGCTCCCCAAAGAGACCCAGTACTTC. Protein product: CASSVNVRLPKETQYF. The whole variable domain, filled in from reference TRBV7-2 and TRBJ2-5, reads GAGVSQSPSNKVTEKGKDVELRCDPISGHTALYWYRQSLGQGLEFLIYFQGNSAPDKSGLPSDRFSAERTGGSVSTLTIQRTQQEDSAVYLCASSVNVRLPKETQYFGPGTRLLVL.

This clone was counted once. This chain connects TRBV6-5 to TRBJ1-1; D is perhaps TRBD1 (5 bases). Germline assignment: CDR1 MNHEY and CDR2 SVGAGI. The CDR3 has 13 residues. Trimming left V 6 bases short and J 5 bases short, with 13 bases between. The CDR3 region is CASSLTGGTEAFF. The DNA for the CDR3 is TGTGCCAGCAGCCTTACCGGGGGGACTGAAGCTTTCTTT.

This clone was picked up a small number of times. The CDR3 sequence: CASSLYYEQYF. DNA for the CDR3: TGTGCCAGCAGCTTGTACTACGAGCAGTACTTC. The rearrangement uses TRBV5-6 and TRBJ2-7; no firm D call. The CDR3 extends over 11 amino acids. Germline CDR1 and CDR2: SGHDT and YYEEEE. Trimming stripped 1 base from V and 3 bases from J, with 2 bases between.

V usage is TRBV5-1 and J usage is TRBJ2-1, with a tentative D call TRBD2 (5 bases). The CDR3 runs to 16 residues. Trimming pared 0 bases from V and 0 bases from J, leaving 10 bases between. Germline lookup yields CDR1 SGHRS and CDR2 YFSETQ. CDR3 sequence (DNA): TGCGCCAGCAGCTTGGCCGGGATGATCTCCTACAATGAGCAGTTCTTC. This codes for CASSLAGMISYNEQFF.

The chain has TRBV10-2 and TRBJ1-3; possible D gene TRBD1, 5 bases. Germline V gene data show CDR1 as WSHSY and CDR2 as SAAADI. This CDR3 is 15 amino acids long. The ends were cut back, 8 bases at V and 0 bases at J, with 14 bases in the middle. CDR3 in amino acids: CASVRGGSSGNTIYF. DNA of the CDR3: TGCGCCAGCGTCCGGGGCGGGAGCTCTGGAAACACCATATATTTT.

V gene TRBV5-1 combines with J gene TRBJ2-1; D is ambiguous. Trimming cost V 4 bases and J 6 bases, with 11 bases left between them. The germline CDR1 and CDR2 sequences are SGHRS and YFSETQ. CDR3 length: 13 residues. In DNA form, the CDR3 reads TGCGCCAGCAGCCCCGGGTCCGTCAATGAGCAGTTCTTC. It is translated as CASSPGSVNEQFF.

The table lists this clone with a count of one. The rearrangement links TRBV2 to TRBJ1-2, with D hard to call. This CDR3 contains 12 residues. V was trimmed by 8 bases and J by 4 bases, leaving 11 bases between them. Germline V gene lookup returns CDR1 SNHLY and CDR2 FYNNEI. CDR3 nucleotide sequence: TGTGCCAGCGGCCGGGAGCTCTATGGCTACACCTTC. It specifies CASGRELYGYTF.

This chain connects TRBV5-1 to TRBJ1-1, with D possibly TRBD1 on 5 matching bases. Trimming stripped 1 base from V and 4 bases from J, with 14 bases between. Germline-derived CDR1 and CDR2 are SGHRS and YFSETQ. This CDR3 is 15 amino acids long. The CDR3 loop reads CASSLTPGGGTEAFF. The CDR3 bases are TGCGCCAGCAGCTTGACGCCTGGGGGGGGCACTGAAGCTTTCTTT.

J is TRBJ1-2 and V is TRBV4-3; D uncertain. The CDR3 is 13 residues long. Germline CDR1 and CDR2: LGHNA and YSLEER. Trimming took off 0 bases at V and 7 bases at J, with 9 bases between the two ends. This chain's CDR3 is CASSQDLQAGYTF. DNA of the CDR3: TGCGCCAGCAGCCAAGATCTCCAGGCTGGCTACACCTTC.

The chain employs TRBV29-1 and TRBJ1-1, with a tentative D call TRBD1 (6 bases). The CDR3 has 13 residues. Germline V gives CDR1 SQVTM, CDR2 ANQGSEA. DNA for the CDR3: TGCACCCACCTGGGGGGGGCCGGCACTGAAGCTTTCTTT. Amino acid sequence: CTHLGGAGTEAFF.

The chain couples TRBV5-4 to TRBJ2-1; 9 bases fit TRBD2. The germline V gene encodes CDR1 SGHNT and CDR2 YYREEE (reference sequence). This CDR3 is 16 amino acids long. V shed 0 bases and J 10 bases; nucleotides not matched to a gene: 11. CDR3 bases: TGTGCCAGCAGCTTGGGGGTGGGTAGCGGGGGAACCGAGCAGTTCTTC. Protein sequence: CASSLGVGSGGTEQFF.

The chain joins TRBV4-1 to TRBJ2-3; 14 bases fit TRBD2. Germline CDR1 is MGHRA and CDR2 is YSYEKL. V shed 1 base and J 4 bases; nucleotides not matched to a gene: 10. This CDR3 spans 19 amino acids. The CDR3 region has the DNA TGCGCCAGCAGCCAAGTTCTGACTAGCGGGGGGGCCAGATCAGATACGCAGTATTTT. Residues: CASSQVLTSGGARSDTQYF.

The CDR3 reads CASSPRVYNEQFF. CDR3 DNA: TGTGCCAGTAGTCCCAGGGTTTACAATGAGCAGTTCTTC. This chain joins TRBV19 and TRBJ2-1; TRBD1 might be the D (5 bases). The germline V gene encodes CDR1 LNHDA and CDR2 SQIVND (reference sequence). The V and J ends lost 5 bases and 4 bases respectively, with 9 bases between them. This CDR3 comprises 13 residues.

The chain links TRBV6-4 to TRBJ2-1; the match to TRBD2 covers 7 bases. Trimming removed 5 bases from V and 6 bases from J; junction bases left unmatched: 4. CDR1 and CDR2 (germline): MRHNA, SNTAGT. CDR3 size: 13 residues. The CDR3 loop is CASSIQRGNEQFF. The DNA for the CDR3 is TGTGCCAGCAGTATACAGCGGGGCAATGAGCAGTTCTTC.

V usage is TRBV18 and J usage is TRBJ2-3; 12 positions match TRBD1. The CDR3 sequence is 20 residues long. V lost 1 base and J lost 0; bases outside the gene matches: 11. From germline, CDR1 is KGHSH and CDR2 LQKENI. CDR3 sequence reads: CASSPLLGQGALSSTDTQYF. In DNA form, the CDR3 reads TGTGCCAGCTCACCACTCTTGGGACAGGGGGCCTTATCTAGCACAGATACGCAGTATTTT.

The chain is built from TRBV5-1 and TRBJ2-7; 9 bases agree with TRBD2. The CDR3 spans 16 residues. V lost 6 bases to trimming and J lost 0 bases; unmatched junction nucleotides: 10. Germline CDR1 reads SGHRS; CDR2 reads YFSETQ. The CDR3 loop reads CASKGSGSRSSYEQYF. The DNA of the CDR3 is TGCGCCAGCAAAGGTAGCGGGAGTAGGAGCTCCTACGAGCAGTACTTC.

The chain uses TRBV7-2 and TRBJ2-7, with a possible D match to TRBD2 (6 bases). Germline V CDR1 and CDR2: SGHTA, FQGNSA. The V and J ends lost 2 bases and 0 bases respectively, with 17 bases between them. The CDR3 runs to 17 residues. The CDR3: CASSLMVSGSSSYEQYF. The CDR3 DNA reads as TGTGCCAGCAGCTTAATGGTCAGCGGGTCGAGCTCCTACGAGCAGTACTTC.

Notes on this clone: The same CDR3 also results from other DNA sequences found in this sample. The V call is TRBV5-4, the J call TRBJ1-6; 10 positions agree with TRBD1. The V gene end was trimmed by 4 bases and the J gene end by 6 bases; junction bases not matched to a gene: 4. Germline V CDR1 and CDR2: SGHNT, YYREEE (reference sequence). CDR3 length: 15 amino acids. The CDR3 loop is CASSPGTGANSPLHF. In DNA form, the CDR3 reads TGTGCCAGCAGCCCCGGGACAGGGGCTAATTCACCCCTCCACTTT.

Here the CDR3 reads CAWSGGQGGMNTEAFF. CDR3 bases: TGTGCCTGGAGTGGGGGACAGGGGGGGATGAACACTGAAGCTTTCTTT. The chain has TRBV30 and TRBJ1-1; 11 positions match TRBD1. With V trimmed by 1 base and J by 0 bases, 4 bases remained unmatched. CDR1 is GTSNPN and CDR2 is SVGIG in the germline V gene (reference sequence). The CDR3 totals 16 residues. The whole variable domain, filled in from reference TRBV30 and TRBJ1-1, reads SQTIHQWPATLVQPVGSPLSLECTVEGTSNPNLYWYRQAAGRGLQLLFYSVGIGQISSEVPQNLSASRPQDRQFILSSKKLLLSDSGFYLCAWSGGQGGMNTEAFFGQGTRLTVV.

The rearrangement links TRBV13 to TRBJ2-3, with D tentatively TRBD1 (6 bases). The CDR3 covers 15 residues. CDR1 PRHDT and CDR2 FYEKMQ come from the germline V gene (reference sequence). V dropped 0 bases and J dropped 2 bases, with 9 bases sitting between them. The CDR3 loop is CASSLGGAITDTQYF. For the CDR3, the DNA is TGTGCCAGCAGCTTAGGGGGGGCAATCACAGATACGCAGTATTTT.